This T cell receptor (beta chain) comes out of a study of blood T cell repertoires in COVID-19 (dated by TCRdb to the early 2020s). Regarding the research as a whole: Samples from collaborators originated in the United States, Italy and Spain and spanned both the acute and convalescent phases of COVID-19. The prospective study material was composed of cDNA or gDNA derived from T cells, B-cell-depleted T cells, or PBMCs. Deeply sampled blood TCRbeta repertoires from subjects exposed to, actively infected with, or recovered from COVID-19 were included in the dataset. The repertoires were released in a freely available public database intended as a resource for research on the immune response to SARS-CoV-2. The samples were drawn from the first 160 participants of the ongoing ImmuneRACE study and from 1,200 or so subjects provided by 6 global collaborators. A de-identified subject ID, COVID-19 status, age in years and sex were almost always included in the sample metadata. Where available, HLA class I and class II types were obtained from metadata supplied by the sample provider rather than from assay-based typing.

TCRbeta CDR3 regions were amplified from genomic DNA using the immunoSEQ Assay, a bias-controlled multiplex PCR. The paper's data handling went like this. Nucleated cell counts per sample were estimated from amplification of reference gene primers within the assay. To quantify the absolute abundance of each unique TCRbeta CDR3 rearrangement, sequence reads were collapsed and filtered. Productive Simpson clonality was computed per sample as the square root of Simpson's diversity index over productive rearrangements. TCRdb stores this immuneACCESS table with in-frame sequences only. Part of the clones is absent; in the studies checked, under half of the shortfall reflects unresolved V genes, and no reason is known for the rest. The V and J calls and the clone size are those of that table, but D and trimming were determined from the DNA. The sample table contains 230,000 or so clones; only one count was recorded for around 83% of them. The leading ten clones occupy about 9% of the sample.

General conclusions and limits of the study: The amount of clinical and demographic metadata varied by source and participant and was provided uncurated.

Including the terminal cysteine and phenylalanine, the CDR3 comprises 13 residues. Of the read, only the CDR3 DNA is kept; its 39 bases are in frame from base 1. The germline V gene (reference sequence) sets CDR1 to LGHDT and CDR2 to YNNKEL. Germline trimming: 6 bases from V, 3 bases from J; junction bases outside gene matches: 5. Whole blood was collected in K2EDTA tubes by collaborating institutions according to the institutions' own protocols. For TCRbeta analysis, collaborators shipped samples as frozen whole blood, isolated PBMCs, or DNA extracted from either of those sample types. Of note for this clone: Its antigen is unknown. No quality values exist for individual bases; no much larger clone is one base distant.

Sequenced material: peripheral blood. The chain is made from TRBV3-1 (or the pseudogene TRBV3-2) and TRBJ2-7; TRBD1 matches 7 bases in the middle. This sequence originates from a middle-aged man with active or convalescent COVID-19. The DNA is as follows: TGTGCCAGCAGTCGGGACAGCCGCTACGAGCAGTACTTC. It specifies CASSRDSRYEQYF.